The sequence of this T cell receptor beta chain was determined in a study of blood T cell repertoires in COVID-19. As for the study in general: Sites in the United States, Italy and Spain provided acute and convalescent COVID-19 samples. PBMCs, B-cell-depleted T cells, or T cells provided the cDNA or gDNA that made up the material.

To note about this clone: Other nucleotide sequences from this sample produce the same CDR3.

Some clones are missing from TCRdb's copy, which holds only in-frame ones; the method was immunoSEQ multiplex PCR. The profile covers over 400,000 clones, with approximately 88% appearing a single time and 7.8% taken by the ten largest. CDR3 length: 13 residues. V gave up 3 bases and J gave up 4 bases, with 9 bases separating them. Germline V gene sequence: CDR1 KGHSH, CDR2 LQKENI. The sequence came from a woman between 50 and 59 years old with COVID-19, enrolled during active disease. The sequenced sample was peripheral blood. V usage is TRBV18 and J usage is TRBJ1-1, with a weak D call TRBD1 (5 bases). The CDR3 region has the DNA TGTGCCAGCTCACCGGGGGAGGGCACTGAAGCTTTCTTT. Amino acid sequence: CASSPGEGTEAFF.